Shown below are 13 T cell receptor beta chains from a single sample sequenced in a study of cytomegalovirus exposure and HLA in healthy donors (dated by TCRdb to between 2016 and 2019). Library construction relied on the immunoSEQ multiplex PCR assay. For the multiplex PCR, a mixture combining 60 forward primers for TCR Vbeta segments and 13 reverse primers for TCR Jbeta segments was used. Imported from immuneACCESS, the table was reduced by TCRdb to in-frame sequences with V and J called. These copies leave out some clones; in studies compared against another copy, an unresolved V gene accounts for under half, and the cause of the remainder is not known. This sample comprises roughly 170,000 clones, roughly 82% of them detected only once. The ten most abundant clones make up about 1.3% of the sample. Sequencing was carried out using PBMCs. All receptors come from a girl aged 2 to 9 in good health and CMV-seropositive.

The V gene is TRBV5-8, the J gene TRBJ1-4; D unclear. This CDR3 is 19 amino acids long. Per the germline V gene, CDR1 is SGHTS and CDR2 is YDEGEE. V shed 6 bases and J shed 2 bases, with 26 bases lying between them. CDR3 in DNA: TGTGCCAGCACCTCACGGCGGGGTCGTAATCCCGGGACTAATGAAAAACTGTTTTTT. It specifies CASTSRRGRNPGTNEKLFF. Looking up the rest from reference TRBV5-8 and TRBJ1-4 gives the full variable domain: EAGVTQSPTHLIKTRGQQATLRCSPISGHTSVYWYQQALGLGLQFLLWYDEGEERNRGNFPPRFSGRQFPNYSSELNVNALELEDSALYLCASTSRRGRNPGTNEKLFFGSGTQLSVL.

Here the CDR3 reads CASSPGQTVGYTF. CDR3 sequence (DNA): TGTGCCAGCAGCCCGGGACAGACTGTAGGCTACACCTTC. This rearrangement joins TRBV6-5 to TRBJ1-2; 7 bases are a match to TRBD1. Germline CDR1 and CDR2: MNHEY and SVGAGI. The CDR3 extends over 13 amino acids. V lost 6 bases to trimming and J lost 8 bases; unmatched junction nucleotides: 9.

The gene calls are TRBV18 and TRBJ2-7, with 11 bases identical to TRBD1. CDR3 length: 16 residues. J lost 4 bases, V lost 3 bases, and 8 bases had no gene match. CDR1 KGHSH and CDR2 LQKENI come from the germline V gene. This CDR3 is CASSPPDRGLSYEQYF. CDR3 in DNA: TGTGCCAGCTCACCGCCGGACAGGGGGCTGAGTTACGAGCAGTACTTC. Complete variable domain (other parts from reference TRBV18 and TRBJ2-7): NAGVMQNPRHLVRRRGQEARLRCSPMKGHSHVYWYRQLPEEGLKFMVYLQKENIIDESGMPKERFSAEFPKEGPSILRIQQVVRGDSAAYFCASSPPDRGLSYEQYFGPGTRLTVT.

The V and J genes are TRBV27 and TRBJ2-7; the D gene is possibly TRBD1 (5 bases). CDR1 is MNHEY, CDR2 SMNVEV, per germline (reference sequence). The germline V and J ends were trimmed by 3 bases and 3 bases, with 15 bases remaining between them. The CDR3 is made up of 15 amino acids. CDR3 nucleotide sequence: TGTGCCAGCAGTTTGGTAGGGGCCAAAGGCTACGAGCAGTACTTC. Translation: CASSLVGAKGYEQYF.

This clone was recorded a few times. Here the CDR3 reads CASSSRGSDTEAFF. CDR3 DNA sequence: TGCGCCAGCAGCTCCCGGGGTTCGGATACTGAAGCTTTCTTT. The chain carries TRBV5-1 and TRBJ1-1; no reliable D call. Germline V gene data show CDR1 as SGHRS and CDR2 as YFSETQ. V was clipped by 3 bases and J by 5 bases, with 14 bases between them. This CDR3 has 14 amino acids.

This clone was picked up a small number of times. V usage is TRBV2 and J usage is TRBJ2-1, with D perhaps TRBD1 (5 bases). Germline V gives CDR1 SNHLY, CDR2 FYNNEI. Trimming removed 2 bases from V and 13 bases from J, with 15 bases in between. CDR3 length equals 13 residues. CDR3 loop: CASSEFSQGLQFF. The DNA for the CDR3 is TGTGCCAGCAGTGAATTCAGTCAGGGATTACAGTTCTTC.

The chain couples TRBV14 to TRBJ1-1; 8 nucleotides align to TRBD1. This CDR3 region has 14 residues. Germline V gene sequence: CDR1 SGHDN, CDR2 FVKESK. Trimming cost V 0 bases and J 7 bases; bases outside gene matches: 4. CDR3 coding DNA: TGTGCCAGCAGCCAAGAGTCAGGGGGCCTTGAAGCTTTCTTT. Residues: CASSQESGGLEAFF.

This clone was seen only once. V gene TRBV4-2 combines with J gene TRBJ2-1; D perhaps matches TRBD2 (6 bases). CDR3 length: 12 residues. The V gene's germline CDR1 is LGHNA and CDR2 YNFKEQ. V gave up 1 base and J gave up 9 bases, with 7 bases separating them. The CDR3 sequence is CASSQVGGEQFF. For the CDR3, the DNA is TGTGCCAGCAGCCAAGTGGGGGGTGAGCAGTTCTTC.

The rearrangement uses TRBV5-1 and TRBJ2-5; perhaps TRBD2 as D (6 bases). The assigned J gene may be wrong: the sequence end matches TRBJ2-7 better. Germline lookup yields CDR1 SGHRS and CDR2 YFSETQ. The CDR3 runs to 15 residues. The CDR3 bases are TGCGCCAGCAGCGCCCGGAGGGGATTCGCCTACGAGCAGTACTTC. Protein: CASSARRGFAYEQYF.

The rearrangement links TRBV4-1 to TRBJ2-3; TRBD2 aligns across 8 bases. The CDR3 is 18 residues long. Germline values: CDR1 MGHRA, CDR2 YSYEKL. The trim removed 4 bases at V and 5 bases at J, leaving 17 bases unmatched. In DNA form, the CDR3 reads TGCGCCAGCAGCCGAGAAGCGGTAGCGGGATCAGGAGGAGATACGCAGTATTTT. As protein: CASSREAVAGSGGDTQYF.

This rearrangement joins TRBV21-1 to TRBJ1-2; the DNA was not used to check the table's D call, TRBD1. TRBV21-1 constitutes a pseudogene. The CDR3 covers 17 residues. CDR3 region: CASSYVHGSYTGYGYTF. The CDR3 DNA reads TGTGCCAGCAGCTATGTGCACGGCTCCTACACAGGCTATGGCTACACCTTC.

CDR3 region: CASSRDSWNTEAFF. The CDR3 bases are TGTGCCAGCAGTCGGGACTCTTGGAACACTGAAGCTTTCTTT. The V call is TRBV6-5, the J call TRBJ1-1; tentative D call: TRBD1 (5 bases). Per the germline V gene, CDR1 is MNHEY and CDR2 is SVGAGI. This CDR3 is 14 amino acids long. V was cut by 5 bases and J by 1 base, with 11 bases left in between.

V gene TRBV15 combines with J gene TRBJ1-3, with 8 bases identical to TRBD1. The length of the CDR3 is 17 residues. With 4 bases clipped from V and 3 bases from J, the junction kept 11 bases outside the gene matches. CDR1 is LNHNV and CDR2 is YYDKDF in the germline V gene (reference sequence). CDR3 nucleotides: TGTGCCACCAGCAAAGGACAGGGAGGAGTATATGGAAACACCATATATTTT. As protein: CATSKGQGGVYGNTIYF.